These T cell receptor beta chains were read from a single sample in a study of blood T cell repertoires in COVID-19. Sequenced by immunoSEQ multiplex PCR; TCRdb stores in-frame clones only, minus some. The table records approximately 250,000 clones, approximately 90% of them present only once. Sequencing was carried out using PBMCs or T cells enriched from blood (not recorded which). These receptors were collected from a woman aged 55 to 70 in a cohort exposed to, infected with or recovered from COVID-19 (not recorded which). CDR3s include the opening cysteine and the closing phenylalanine or tryptophan. Fields, in order: V gene, clone size, J gene, D gene, CDR3 protein, CDR3 DNA. A D gene is named only where the DNA matches it firmly. Size is stated for part of the rows, as once, few or many counts, or as a class when the clone is expanded.

TRBV19	.	TRBJ1-1	.	CASSIGQHNTEAFF	TGTGCCAGTAGTATAGGACAGCACAACACTGAAGCTTTCTTT
TRBV28	once	TRBJ2-7	TRBD1	CASSSPGQGDYEQYF	TGTGCCAGCAGTAGCCCGGGACAGGGGGACTACGAGCAGTACTTC
TRBV15	.	TRBJ2-3	.	CATSREKSGATDTQYF	TGTGCCACCAGCAGAGAGAAAAGCGGAGCCACAGATACGCAGTATTTT
TRBV6-5	.	TRBJ1-6	.	CASKGTKSPLHF	TGTGCCAGCAAAGGGACTAAATCACCCCTCCACTTT
TRBV5-1	.	TRBJ2-1	TRBD2	CASSRGPGASGTYNEQFF	TGCGCCAGCAGCCGCGGCCCTGGCGCTAGCGGCACCTACAATGAGCAGTTCTTC
TRBV10-3	.	TRBJ2-1	TRBD1	CAISDGGQKANEQFF	TGTGCCATCAGTGATGGGGGACAGAAGGCGAATGAGCAGTTCTTC
TRBV12-3/TRBV12-4	.	TRBJ2-5	.	CASSFLAEETQYF	TGTGCCAGCAGTTTTCTGGCGGAAGAGACCCAGTACTTC
TRBV5-5	.	TRBJ2-7	TRBD1	CASSLCTGGDLYEQYF	TGTGCCAGCAGCTTATGCACAGGGGGCGATCTCTACGAGCAGTACTTC
TRBV6-2/TRBV6-3	once	TRBJ1-2	.	CASSYPRPDGYTF	TGTGCCAGCAGTTACCCTAGACCAGATGGCTACACCTTC
TRBV9	.	TRBJ2-3	TRBD2	CASSRLADTDTQYF	TGTGCCAGCAGCAGACTAGCGGACACAGATACGCAGTATTTT
TRBV2	.	TRBJ2-1	TRBD2	CASRGPLGAGENEQFF	TGTGCCAGCAGGGGCCCCCTCGGGGCGGGAGAGAATGAGCAGTTCTTC
TRBV7-9	.	TRBJ2-1	.	CASRLTRDRNEQFF	TGTGCCAGCAGGTTGACGCGGGATCGGAATGAGCAGTTCTTC
TRBV10-1	few	TRBJ1-2	TRBD1	CASSVPGQVRGYGYTF	TGCGCCAGCAGTGTCCCTGGACAGGTTCGGGGCTATGGCTACACCTTC
TRBV16	.	TRBJ1-5	.	CASSQPLGGQPQHF	TGTGCCAGCAGCCAACCATTGGGGGGGCAGCCCCAGCATTTT
TRBV18	.	TRBJ1-6	.	CASSPGRADYNSPLHF	TGTGCCAGCTCACCAGGCAGGGCGGACTATAATTCACCCCTCCACTTT
TRBV5-4	.	TRBJ1-3	.	CASSPRGSGNTIYF	TGTGCCAGCAGCCCCAGGGGATCGGGAAACACCATATATTTT
TRBV11-3	.	TRBJ2-1	TRBD2	CASTPVAGSKTEQFF	TGTGCCAGCACCCCCGTAGCGGGGTCTAAGACGGAGCAGTTCTTC
TRBV18	.	TRBJ1-5	.	CASSPVAGDSNQPQHF	TGTGCCAGCTCACCAGTAGCAGGGGACAGCAATCAGCCCCAGCATTTT
TRBV7-2	.	TRBJ2-2	.	CASEGPWSTGELFF	TGTGCCAGCGAGGGTCCTTGGTCGACCGGGGAGCTGTTTTTT
TRBV9	.	TRBJ2-3	TRBD1	CASGPGQSTDTQYF	TGTGCCAGCGGGCCGGGACAGAGCACAGATACGCAGTATTTT
TRBV4-2	.	TRBJ2-1	TRBD2	CASSQRGNEQFF	TGTGCCAGCAGCCAGCGGGGGAATGAGCAGTTCTTC
TRBV7-3	.	TRBJ2-1	.	CASSLMGQDNEQFF	TGTGCCAGCAGCTTAATGGGGCAGGACAATGAGCAGTTCTTC
TRBV9	.	TRBJ1-2	TRBD1	CASSPQTGVGYGYTF	TGTGCCAGCAGCCCCCAGACAGGGGTGGGCTATGGCTACACCTTC
TRBV28	.	TRBJ2-5	.	CASRNGGIQETQYF	TGTGCCAGCAGGAATGGGGGGATACAAGAGACCCAGTACTTC
TRBV7-9	.	TRBJ2-7	TRBD1	CASSFRTGNEQYF	TGTGCCAGCAGCTTTAGGACAGGGAACGAGCAGTACTTC
TRBV4-1	.	TRBJ2-2	.	CASKGGGNTGELFF	TGCGCCAGCAAAGGGGGGGGGAACACCGGGGAGCTGTTTTTT
TRBV28	.	TRBJ1-1	.	CASSFLSRNTEAFF	TGTGCCAGCAGTTTTCTGTCTCGGAACACTGAAGCTTTCTTT
TRBV3-1/TRBV3-2	.	TRBJ1-6	TRBD1	CASSLTGGRDSPLHF	TGTGCCAGCAGCCTAACAGGGGGCCGGGATTCACCCCTCCACTTT
TRBV7-2	.	TRBJ2-1	.	CASSLDRDNEQFF	TGTGCCAGCAGCTTAGACCGAGACAATGAGCAGTTCTTC
TRBV27	.	TRBJ2-1	TRBD2	CASSPSSGRGNEQFF	TGTGCCAGCAGTCCCTCTAGCGGGAGGGGGAATGAGCAGTTCTTC
TRBV9	.	TRBJ1-6	TRBD1	CASSGTGRNSPLHF	TGTGCCAGCAGCGGGACAGGGAGAAATTCACCCCTCCACTTT
TRBV18	.	TRBJ1-2	.	CASSPQNTRDSRGGGYTF	TGTGCCAGCTCACCACAAAATACACGGGACTCCCGTGGGGGTGGCTACACCTTC
TRBV5-6	.	TRBJ1-1	TRBD1	CASSWKQGANTEAFF	TGTGCCAGCAGCTGGAAACAGGGGGCCAACACTGAAGCTTTCTTT
TRBV5-1	.	TRBJ2-2	TRBD2	CATKTLPEPSGRAGELFF	TGCGCCACCAAAACCCTCCCGGAGCCTAGCGGGAGGGCCGGGGAGCTGTTTTTT
TRBV10-1	.	TRBJ2-3	.	CASSELRGTDTQYF	TGCGCCAGCAGTGAATTGCGGGGCACAGATACGCAGTATTTT
TRBV4-2	.	TRBJ1-4	.	CASSQDLRTANEKLFF	TGTGCCAGCAGCCAAGATCTGCGGACAGCAAATGAAAAACTGTTTTTT
TRBV2	.	TRBJ2-1	TRBD2	CASPGTSGSNEQFF	TGTGCCAGCCCCGGGACTAGCGGGAGCAATGAGCAGTTCTTC
TRBV27	.	TRBJ2-7	.	CASSLPFAGISEQYF	TGTGCCAGCAGTTTACCGTTCGCAGGGATCAGCGAGCAGTACTTC
TRBV5-8	.	TRBJ1-3	.	CASSPGQFSNTIYF	TGTGCCAGCAGCCCGGGACAATTCTCAAACACCATATATTTT
TRBV2	.	TRBJ2-7	TRBD2	CASRMGLAGAGDEQYF	TGTGCCAGCAGAATGGGACTAGCGGGAGCAGGGGACGAGCAGTACTTC
TRBV21-1	.	TRBJ1-2	.	CASSGRGQGCFLYGYTF	TGTGCCAGCAGCGGGCGGGGACAGGGCTGTTTTCTCTATGGCTACACCTTC
TRBV9	.	TRBJ2-7	TRBD2	CASSVAGTSLSYEQYF	TGTGCCAGCAGCGTAGCAGGGACTAGCCTATCCTACGAGCAGTACTTC
TRBV9	.	TRBJ2-1	.	CASSVVESWIEQFF	TGTGCCAGCAGCGTAGTGGAGTCTTGGATTGAGCAGTTCTTC
TRBV11-2	.	TRBJ1-6	.	CASSLAGPLSYNSPLHF	TGTGCCAGCAGCTTAGCTGGGCCCCTCTCCTATAATTCACCCCTCCACTTT
TRBV5-1	.	TRBJ2-5	TRBD1	CASSLQGGNGETQYF	TGCGCCAGCAGCTTACAAGGGGGCAACGGGGAGACCCAGTACTTC
TRBV7-2	.	TRBJ2-5	.	CASSLGFMGVTRETQYF	TGTGCCAGCAGCTTAGGATTCATGGGAGTAACAAGAGAGACCCAGTACTTC
TRBV14	.	TRBJ1-6	.	CASSQSRGWNSPLHF	TGTGCCAGCAGCCAATCGAGAGGCTGGAATTCACCCCTCCACTTT
TRBV11-2	.	TRBJ2-7	.	CASSYGTIQEQYF	TGTGCCAGCAGCTACGGGACAATTCAAGAGCAGTACTTC
TRBV5-1	.	TRBJ1-4	TRBD1	CASSFRGTGGAFDEKLFF	TGCGCCAGCAGCTTCCGTGGGACAGGGGGCGCTTTTGATGAAAAACTGTTTTTT
TRBV25-1	.	TRBJ2-1	TRBD2	CASGESGSSYNEQFF	TGTGCCAGCGGTGAGAGCGGGAGCTCCTACAATGAGCAGTTCTTC
TRBV11-1	.	TRBJ2-1	TRBD2	CASRDLMGGAYNEQFF	TGTGCCAGCAGGGACTTGATGGGAGGGGCCTACAATGAGCAGTTCTTC
TRBV28	.	TRBJ2-7	.	CASSLLTDSPPYEQYF	TGTGCCAGCAGTTTACTAACCGACAGTCCCCCCTACGAGCAGTACTTC
TRBV5-4	few	TRBJ2-1	TRBD2	CASSPLAGGFRNEQFF	TGTGCCAGCAGCCCCCTAGCGGGGGGATTTAGAAATGAGCAGTTCTTC
TRBV7-9	.	TRBJ1-2	.	CASSPQGSPNYGYTF	TGTGCCAGCAGCCCACAGGGATCCCCTAACTATGGCTACACCTTC
TRBV19	few	TRBJ1-5	TRBD1	CASSIKGQTNQPQHF	TGTGCCAGTAGTATCAAGGGACAGACCAATCAGCCCCAGCATTTT